One and the same sample provided the 24 T cell receptor beta chains below, sequenced in a study of blood T cells in healthy people across ages. A J-beta primer mix and a sample-barcoded 5' primer were used in a second PCR of roughly 6 to 12 cycles. TCRdb re-called the 5' RACE reads with MiXCR, one entry per CDR3 protein. This table holds 700,000 to 850,000 distinct CDR3 sequences, about 53% found once. Sequencing used blood. These receptors all stem from a man older than 75 in good health.

The V gene is TRBV5-6, the J gene TRBJ2-4; TRBD1 matches 8 bases. Unmatched junction bases numbered 8, after V lost 3 bases and J lost 9 bases. The CDR3 is made up of 14 amino acids. Germline V CDR1 and CDR2: SGHDT, YYEEEE. For the CDR3, the DNA is TGTGCCAGCAGCTCGGACAGGGTGGGTGGCATTCAGTACTTC. Amino acids: CASSSDRVGGIQYF.

The rearrangement uses TRBV4-1 and TRBJ1-4; possibly TRBD1 for D (5 bases). CDR1 MGHRA and CDR2 YSYEKL come from the germline V gene. The V end lost 0 bases, the J end lost 1 base, and 9 bases lay between the germline ends. The CDR3 consists of 16 residues. CDR3 bases: TGCGCCAGCAGCCAAGATAAGGGGAAAACTAATGAAAAACTGTTTTTT. Translated: CASSQDKGKTNEKLFF.

This clonotype was counted once. The chain combines TRBV10-3 with TRBJ1-2, with 9 nucleotides matching TRBD1. In germline, CDR1 is ENHRY, CDR2 SYGVKD. The V segment lost 6 bases and the J segment 3 bases; nucleotides outside the gene matches: 5. The CDR3 totals 14 residues. The CDR3 loop is CAISQTGGDYGYTF. CDR3 nucleotides: TGTGCCATCAGCCAAACAGGGGGCGACTATGGCTACACCTTC.

This clonotype was recorded a few times. This sequence joins TRBV10-3 and TRBJ2-3, with D unresolved. The germline V gene has CDR1 ENHRY and CDR2 SYGVKD. The V and J ends lost 10 bases and 14 bases respectively, with 22 bases between them. This CDR3 has 12 amino acids. This CDR3 is CASGVCGRYAYF. Here the CDR3 DNA reads TGTGCCAGTGGTGTATGTGGCAGATACGCGTATTTT.

V usage is TRBV7-2 and J usage is TRBJ1-5; a weak D match, TRBD1 (5 bases). The CDR3 is made up of 13 amino acids. Trimming removed 1 base at V and 6 bases at J, with 7 bases between. CDR1 SGHTA and CDR2 FQGNSA come from the germline V gene. The CDR3 nucleotides read TGTGCCAGCAGCTTAGGGAGGGGTCAGCCCCAGCATTTT. It encodes CASSLGRGQPQHF.

The V and J genes are TRBV10-3 and TRBJ2-1, with TRBD2 matching over 12 bases. CDR1 and CDR2 (germline): ENHRY, SYGVKD. V was pared by 6 bases and J by 8 bases, with 20 bases of the junction left unmatched. The length of the CDR3 is 19 residues. The CDR3 is CAISKTGARLAGVGDEQFF. DNA for the CDR3: TGTGCCATCAGCAAGACAGGGGCCAGACTAGCGGGAGTTGGGGATGAGCAGTTCTTC.

In regard to this clonotype: In this CDR3 the conserved last residue, phenylalanine or tryptophan, is missing, so a read error is likely. This chain connects TRBV25-1 to TRBJ2-7; D remains ambiguous. V lost 4 bases and J 4 bases, leaving 5 bases between the germline ends. The CDR3 sequence is 11 residues long. Per the germline V gene, CDR1 is MGHDK and CDR2 is SYGVNS. The CDR3 spells CASSATYEQYL. The CDR3 DNA sequence: TGTGCCAGCAGTGCCACGTACGAGCAGTACCTC.

This clonotype was observed once. V usage is TRBV10-3 and J usage is TRBJ1-4; D possibly corresponds to TRBD1 (5 bases). Germline CDR1 is ENHRY and CDR2 is SYGVKD. The CDR3 runs 14 residues. Trimming removed 0 bases from V and 8 bases from J, with 10 bases in between. The CDR3 DNA reads TGTGCCATCAGTGAGTCGACAGTTGGAGAAAAACTGTTTTTT. Its translation is CAISESTVGEKLFF.

The chain has TRBV29-1 and TRBJ1-4, with unresolved D. The length of the CDR3 is 13 residues. Trimming left V 7 bases short and J 6 bases short, with 15 bases between. In germline, CDR1 is SQVTM, CDR2 ANQGSEA. The CDR3 region has the DNA TGCAGCGCCGAAAGAATGGTCGATGAAAAACTGTTTTTT. It is translated as CSAERMVDEKLFF.

V usage is TRBV27 and J usage is TRBJ1-1; D may be TRBD1 (6 bases). The V end was cut by 4 bases, the J end by 4 bases, with 16 bases between. This CDR3 contains 15 residues. The V gene's germline CDR1 is MNHEY and CDR2 SMNVEV (reference sequence). The CDR3 region has the DNA TGTGCCAGCAGTTCTCGAACAGGGAGGGGCACTGAAGCTTTCTTT. Protein product: CASSSRTGRGTEAFF.

The chain uses TRBV2 and TRBJ1-5; tentatively, D is TRBD1 (6 bases). The CDR3 has 15 amino acids. Trimming left V 7 bases short and J 4 bases short, with 17 bases between. CDR1 is SNHLY and CDR2 is FYNNEI in the germline V gene. DNA for the CDR3: TGTGCCAGCATCCCTGGCAGGGGAGGAAATCAGCCCCAGCATTTT. Translation: CASIPGRGGNQPQHF.

With regard to this clonotype: The junction does not match germline at one end; this may be a read error. CDR3 DNA sequence: TGTGCCGGCAGTGATACTACCCAGGGAGATACGCAGTATTTT. Protein: CAGSDTTQGDTQYF. This chain connects TRBV3-1 to TRBJ2-3, with D possibly being TRBD1 (5 bases). The CDR3 has 14 amino acids. Looked up from germline, CDR1 is LGHDT and CDR2 is YNNKEL (reference sequence).

The chain employs TRBV20-1 and TRBJ2-7, with 11 bases lining up with TRBD2. V lost 3 bases and J lost 0; bases outside the gene matches: 10. The CDR3 is 17 amino acids. CDR1 and CDR2 (germline): DFQATT, SNEGSKA (reference sequence). The CDR3 region is CSARGRSSGRSSYEQYF. In DNA form, the CDR3 reads TGCAGTGCTAGGGGAAGATCTAGCGGGAGGAGCTCCTACGAGCAGTACTTC.

The chain has TRBV4-1 and TRBJ2-1, with TRBD2 identical over 7 bases. CDR3 length: 15 amino acids. Germline-derived CDR1 and CDR2 are MGHRA and YSYEKL. Trimming at V came to 3 bases and at J to 5 bases, leaving 7 bases not matched to a gene. The CDR3 nucleotides read TGCGCCAGCAGCCAGCGACTAGCCCCACACAATGAGCAGTTCTTC. Protein: CASSQRLAPHNEQFF.

In its sample, this clonotype was seen a few times. The chain links TRBV7-2 to TRBJ2-7, with D unclear. The germline V and J ends were trimmed by 5 bases and 6 bases, with 14 bases remaining between them. Germline values: CDR1 SGHTA, CDR2 FQGNSA. This CDR3 has 13 amino acids. CDR3 bases: TGTGCCAGCAGCCTACCCCCCCCATCCGAGCAGTACTTC. This gives the protein CASSLPPPSEQYF.

This rearrangement joins TRBV5-1 to TRBJ1-1; 8 nucleotides agree with TRBD1. V was pared by 3 bases and J by 2 bases, with 9 bases of the junction left unmatched. Germline V CDR1 and CDR2: SGHRS, YFSETQ. The CDR3 has 16 residues. The CDR3 sequence: CASSSPLTGVNTEAFF. CDR3 DNA sequence: TGCGCCAGCAGCTCCCCCCTGACAGGGGTAAACACTGAAGCTTTCTTT.

This clonotype was counted only a few times. The rearrangement uses TRBV5-1 and TRBJ2-7; 7 bases fit TRBD2. CDR1 is SGHRS and CDR2 is YFSETQ in the germline V gene. Trimming removed 1 base from V and 0 bases from J; junction bases left unmatched: 10. This CDR3 is 17 amino acids long. Here the CDR3 DNA reads TGCGCCAGCAGCTTGTCCTCTCGGGCTAGCGGCTCCTACGAGCAGTACTTC. Residues: CASSLSSRASGSYEQYF.

The DNA of the CDR3 is TGTGCCAGCAGCGAGGGACTCGGGCAGTTCTTC. The encoded protein is CASSEGLGQFF. This rearrangement joins TRBV7-9 to TRBJ2-1; possibly TRBD2 for D (6 bases). V was shortened by 5 bases and J by 12 bases, with 11 bases between the two germline ends. Germline V CDR1 and CDR2: SEHNR, FQNEAQ (reference sequence). CDR3 length: 11 residues.

This clonotype occurred a few times. The chain is built from TRBV12-3 or TRBV12-4 and TRBJ2-1; 9 bases line up with TRBD2. Trimming took 6 bases from V and 3 from J; bases not matched to a gene: 6. The CDR3 consists of 15 residues. In DNA form, the CDR3 reads TGTGCCAGCAGCTATAGCGGGAGAGGCTACAATGAGCAGTTCTTC. Encoded protein: CASSYSGRGYNEQFF.

This clonotype was found once. One end of the junction varies from germline; a read error may be responsible. The rearrangement uses TRBV9 and TRBJ2-1; 11 bases agree with TRBD1. Germline CDR1 reads SGDLS; CDR2 reads YYNGEE. CDR3 length: 14 residues. The CDR3 loop reads CACSVGTGGYEQFF. CDR3 in DNA: TGTGCCTGCAGCGTAGGGACAGGGGGGTATGAGCAGTTCTTC.

This clonotype was observed a few times. The chain combines TRBV20-1 with TRBJ2-1; D perhaps matches TRBD2 (5 bases). The CDR3 covers 14 residues. Germline V gene sequence: CDR1 DFQATT, CDR2 SNEGSKA (reference sequence). V was shortened by 6 bases and J by 2 bases, with 14 bases between the two germline ends. CDR3: CSARPGIPYNEQFF. The CDR3 nucleotides are TGCAGTGCCCGACCCGGGATACCCTACAATGAGCAGTTCTTC.

The chain is built from TRBV9 and TRBJ2-1, with D perhaps TRBD1 (6 bases). Germline CDR1 SGDLS, CDR2 YYNGEE. This CDR3 spans 15 amino acids. V lost 0 bases and J lost 8, with 15 bases in between. CDR3 sequence: CASSVGGGGPDEQFF. DNA of the CDR3: TGTGCCAGCAGCGTAGGGGGTGGGGGCCCCGATGAGCAGTTCTTC.

V gene TRBV5-1 combines with J gene TRBJ2-3, with 10 bases matching TRBD2. This CDR3 comprises 15 residues. The trim removed 3 bases at V and 2 bases at J, leaving 3 bases unmatched. CDR1 SGHRS and CDR2 YFSETQ come from the germline V gene. CDR3 sequence: CASSYLAGATDTQYF. Here the CDR3 DNA reads TGCGCCAGCAGCTACCTAGCGGGAGCCACAGATACGCAGTATTTT.

The chain links TRBV7-9 to TRBJ2-5, with D possibly TRBD2 on 5 matching bases. Trimming cost V 1 base and J 11 bases, with 11 bases left between them. The germline V gene encodes CDR1 SEHNR and CDR2 FQNEAQ (reference sequence). The CDR3 totals 12 residues. As DNA, the CDR3 is TGTGCCAGCAGCTTAGTCTCGAGGGAGCAGTACTTC. Protein sequence: CASSLVSREQYF.